This T cell receptor (beta chain) was retrieved from a study of blood T cell repertoires in COVID-19. Study information: Acute-phase and convalescent COVID-19 samples originated in the United States, Italy and Spain.

Authors' analysis steps: Scientists estimated how many nucleated cells there were by amplifying reference gene primers. Some clones are missing from TCRdb's copy, which holds only in-frame ones; the method was immunoSEQ multiplex PCR. V, J and clone size are taken as reported in that table, and D and trimming were inferred from the DNA itself. The repertoire has approximately 69,000 clones, 65% to 85% of them found once; the top ten carry roughly 1.9%. Trimming shortened V by 4 bases and J by 7 bases, and 13 bases separated the two germline ends. Germline lookup yields CDR1 SGHDN and CDR2 FVKESK. This CDR3 contains 14 residues.

This receptor was obtained from an older woman with acute or convalescent COVID-19. This rearrangement joins TRBV14 to TRBJ2-2, with D possibly matching TRBD2 (6 bases). The sample comprised peripheral blood. The CDR3 coding sequence is TGTGCCAGCAGCCGGGGACTCCGAAACGGGGAGCTGTTTTTT. Amino acids: CASSRGLRNGELFF.